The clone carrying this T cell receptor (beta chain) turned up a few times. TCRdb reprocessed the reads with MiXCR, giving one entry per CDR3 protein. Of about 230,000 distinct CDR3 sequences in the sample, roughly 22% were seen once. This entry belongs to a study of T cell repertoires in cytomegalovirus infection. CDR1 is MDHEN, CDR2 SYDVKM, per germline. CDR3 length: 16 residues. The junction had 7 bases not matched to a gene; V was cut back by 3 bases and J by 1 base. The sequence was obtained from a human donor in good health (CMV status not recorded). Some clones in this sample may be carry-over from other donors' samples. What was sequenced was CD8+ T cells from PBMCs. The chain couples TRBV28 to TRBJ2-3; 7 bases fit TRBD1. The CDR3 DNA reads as TGTGCCAGCAGTTTCGGGAACAGGGGCGGCACAGATACGCAGTATTTT. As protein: CASSFGNRGGTDTQYF.